This T cell receptor (beta chain) was identified during a study of vaccination and CD4 T cells after COVID-19. Study-level background: Convalescent patients gave post-COVID blood a median around 91 days post-diagnosis, range 35 to 161.

CD4+ T cells that had been cultured provided DNA sequenced with the Oncomine TCR Beta short-read assay. Cultures of CD4+ T cells served as the source for extracting genomic DNA. From the PCR reads, TCRdb called clonotypes with MiXCR, one entry per CDR3 protein. The table shows about 15,000 distinct CDR3 sequences, with about 50% occurring only once. This clonotype has a handful of counts. Its target is unknown. Documented treatment: roughly nine-day PBMC culture with coronavirus spike peptide pools or control peptides (ViraFEST assay). This TCR derives from a human donor who had recovered from COVID-19. Sequenced: CD4+ T cells from blood, cultured in vitro.

This chain's CDR3 is CASSLASRGMNSPLHF. The CDR3 DNA sequence: TGTGCCAGCAGCTTGGCTTCTCGGGGTATGAATTCACCCCTCCACTTT. The V gene is TRBV5-4, the J gene TRBJ1-6; D gene ambiguous. Looked up from germline, CDR1 is SGHNT and CDR2 is YYREEE (reference sequence). The CDR3 covers 16 residues. The V gene lost 0 bases and the J gene lost 7 bases, with 14 bases spanning the gap.